This T cell receptor (beta chain) appears in the sequencing data of a study of blood T cell repertoires in COVID-19. Trimming took off 0 bases at V and 7 bases at J, with 16 bases between the two ends. The germline V gene encodes CDR1 MNHEY and CDR2 SVGAGI. The length of the CDR3 is 15 residues. TCRdb's table, derived via immunoSEQ multiplex PCR, lists solely in-frame clones and lacks some. Of a few hundred thousand clones in the sample, 88% were seen once. Sequencing used PBMCs or T cells enriched from blood (not recorded which). This sequence originates from a middle-aged woman who had recovered from COVID-19. The V call is TRBV6-5, the J call TRBJ2-7, with TRBD2 as a possible D gene (6 bases). CDR3 in amino acids: CASSYSAGPPGEQYF. In nucleotides, the CDR3 is TGTGCCAGCAGTTACTCGGCGGGACCACCGGGGGAGCAGTACTTC.